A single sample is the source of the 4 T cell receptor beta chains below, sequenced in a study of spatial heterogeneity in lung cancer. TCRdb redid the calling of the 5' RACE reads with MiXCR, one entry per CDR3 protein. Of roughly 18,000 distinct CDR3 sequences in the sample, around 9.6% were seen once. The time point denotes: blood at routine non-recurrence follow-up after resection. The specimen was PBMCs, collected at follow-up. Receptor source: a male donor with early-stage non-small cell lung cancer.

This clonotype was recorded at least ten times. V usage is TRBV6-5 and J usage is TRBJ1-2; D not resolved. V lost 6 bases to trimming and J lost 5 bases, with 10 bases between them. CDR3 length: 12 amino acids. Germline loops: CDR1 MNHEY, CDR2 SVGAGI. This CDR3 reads CASSPSRYGYTF. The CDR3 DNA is TGTGCCAGCAGCCCCTCTCGGTATGGCTACACCTTC.

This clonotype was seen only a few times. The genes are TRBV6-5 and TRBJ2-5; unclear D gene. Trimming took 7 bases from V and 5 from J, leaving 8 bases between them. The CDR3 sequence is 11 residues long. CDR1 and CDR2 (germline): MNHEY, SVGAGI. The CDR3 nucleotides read TGTGCCAGCAAGAGGTCGGAGACCCAGTACTTC. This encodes CASKRSETQYF.

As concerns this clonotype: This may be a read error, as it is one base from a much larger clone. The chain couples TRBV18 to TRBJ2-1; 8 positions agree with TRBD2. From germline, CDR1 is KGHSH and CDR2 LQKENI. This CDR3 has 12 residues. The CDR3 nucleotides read TGTGCCAGCCTCCCCGGGGGGGCTGAGAAGTTCTTC. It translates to CASLPGGAEKFF.

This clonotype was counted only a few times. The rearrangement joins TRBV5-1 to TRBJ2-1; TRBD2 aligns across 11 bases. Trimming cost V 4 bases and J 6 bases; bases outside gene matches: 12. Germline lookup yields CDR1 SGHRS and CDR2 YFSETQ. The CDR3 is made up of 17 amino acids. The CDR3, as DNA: TGCGCCAGCAGCCGCGATCCACTAGCGGGAGTGAGCAATGAGCAGTTCTTC. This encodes CASSRDPLAGVSNEQFF.